This T cell receptor beta chain was identified during a study of low-dose radiotherapy and immunotherapy resistance in tumors. Alpha- and beta-chain coverage of first-strand cDNA came from TRAV- and TRBV-specific primers. The PCR that amplified TCRs ran for approximately 20 cycles, relying on a constant-region primer and a V-primer adapter. MiXCR, run by TCRdb on the reads, gives a single entry per CDR3 protein. This sample has some 39,000 distinct CDR3 sequences, with 25% to 40% found just once. As to time point: before trial treatment. V was clipped by 5 bases and J by 4 bases, with 14 bases between them. There are 14 residues in the CDR3. Germline V CDR1 and CDR2: SGHAT, FQNNGV. This clonotype was seen ten or more times.

This TCR was recovered from a male donor with gallbladder cancer. The sample in question was PBMCs, obtained before treatment. The chain has TRBV11-2 and TRBJ1-2, with D unresolved. In nucleotides, the CDR3 is TGTGCCAGCAGCCCCTTTTCCCGGGGCTATGGCTACACCTTC. Its protein is CASSPFSRGYGYTF.